The rows below give T cell receptor beta chains drawn from one sample of a study of sequential checkpoint blockade in melanoma. TCRdb keeps only in-frame clones here, not all; method: immunoSEQ multiplex PCR. The profile shows approximately 1,500 clones, about 25% of them singletons. This material consisted of tumor tissue (inferred from file names), taken from a patient given nivolumab and ipilimumab in sequence. The receptors derive from a human donor with melanoma. The CDR3 runs from the conserved cysteine through the conserved F or W. The D gene is left open where the match is weak. Clone size is given for some rows only: seen once, a few or many times, or a class if the clone is expanded.

v_call,j_call,clone_size,d_call,cdr3_aa,cdr3_nt
TRBV18,TRBJ2-1,NA,TRBD1,CASSAGQGPYNEQFF,TGTGCCAGCTCAGCCGGACAGGGTCCGTACAATGAGCAGTTCTTC
TRBV15,TRBJ1-1,few,NA,CATSTPPTGGKDDTEAFF,TGTGCCACCAGCACCCCTCCGACAGGCGGAAAGGATGACACTGAAGCTTTCTTT
TRBV19,TRBJ2-3,NA,TRBD2,CASTDNSPGLAGGLTDTQYF,TGTGCCAGTACCGACAACTCACCGGGACTAGCGGGAGGTCTCACAGATACGCAGTATTTT
TRBV6-8,TRBJ1-4,few,NA,CASSYSATNEKLFF,TGTGCCAGCAGTTATTCCGCAACTAATGAAAAACTGTTTTTT
TRBV6-8,TRBJ2-6,medium-sized,TRBD1,CASRTRGRSSGANVLTF,TGTGCCAGCAGAACCAGGGGGCGAAGCTCTGGGGCCAACGTCCTGACTTTC
TRBV6-8,TRBJ1-3,NA,TRBD1,CASSLSWAPQGAHRNTIYF,TGTGCCAGCAGCCTGAGTTGGGCTCCACAGGGGGCGCATAGAAACACCATATATTTT
TRBV19,TRBJ1-2,NA,TRBD1,CASVHRGLSGGYTF,TGTGCCAGTGTTCACAGGGGGCTGAGCGGAGGCTACACCTTC
TRBV28,TRBJ2-5,few,NA,CATLDWEETQYF,TGTGCCACCCTGGACTGGGAAGAGACCCAGTACTTC
TRBV6-8,TRBJ1-4,few,NA,CASTYRRRYGNEKLFF,TGTGCCAGCACCTACCGAAGGCGGTACGGGAACGAAAAACTGTTTTTT
TRBV10-3,TRBJ2-7,few,TRBD1,CAISEWDRGSYEQYF,TGTGCCATCAGTGAGTGGGACAGGGGTTCGTACGAGCAGTACTTC
TRBV11-3,TRBJ2-5,few,NA,CASSLPGVLETQYF,TGTGCCAGCAGCTTACCGGGGGTCTTGGAGACCCAGTACTTC
TRBV9,TRBJ2-7,NA,NA,CASSEARREQYF,TGTGCCAGCAGTGAAGCGCGCAGGGAGCAGTACTTC
TRBV7-7,TRBJ2-2,NA,NA,CASSLDAPFGELFF,TGTGCCAGCAGCTTAGATGCGCCGTTCGGGGAGCTGTTTTTT
TRBV5-1,TRBJ1-1,NA,NA,CASSGTTVNTEAFF,TGCGCCAGCAGCGGCACGACAGTCAACACTGAAGCTTTCTTT
TRBV28,TRBJ1-2,NA,TRBD1,CASSPRDSNYGYTF,TGTGCCAGCAGTCCCAGGGACAGCAACTATGGCTACACCTTC
TRBV6-8,TRBJ1-5,NA,TRBD1,CASKTTGGTNQPQHF,TGTGCCAGCAAAACTACAGGGGGCACCAATCAGCCCCAGCATTTT
TRBV9,TRBJ2-7,NA,TRBD1,CASSVGQGAHEQYF,TGTGCCAGCAGCGTAGGACAGGGGGCTCACGAGCAGTACTTC
TRBV19,TRBJ2-2,NA,TRBD1,CASKKPGTGGAGELFF,TGTGCAAGTAAGAAACCGGGGACAGGGGGCGCCGGGGAGCTGTTTTTT
TRBV28,TRBJ2-7,NA,TRBD1,CASSLSGQGYEQYF,TGTGCCAGCAGTTTAAGCGGACAGGGCTACGAGCAGTACTTC
TRBV19,TRBJ2-1,NA,TRBD2,CASTSGLAANEQFF,TGTGCCAGTACCTCGGGACTAGCCGCCAATGAGCAGTTCTTC
TRBV14,TRBJ1-4,NA,NA,CASSLGGTLSNEKLFF,TGTGCCAGCAGCCTTGGGGGAACCCTCTCTAATGAAAAACTGTTTTTT
TRBV6-8,TRBJ1-2,few,TRBD1,CASSRQGGEGYTF,TGTGCCAGCAGTCGACAGGGGGGAGAAGGCTACACCTTC